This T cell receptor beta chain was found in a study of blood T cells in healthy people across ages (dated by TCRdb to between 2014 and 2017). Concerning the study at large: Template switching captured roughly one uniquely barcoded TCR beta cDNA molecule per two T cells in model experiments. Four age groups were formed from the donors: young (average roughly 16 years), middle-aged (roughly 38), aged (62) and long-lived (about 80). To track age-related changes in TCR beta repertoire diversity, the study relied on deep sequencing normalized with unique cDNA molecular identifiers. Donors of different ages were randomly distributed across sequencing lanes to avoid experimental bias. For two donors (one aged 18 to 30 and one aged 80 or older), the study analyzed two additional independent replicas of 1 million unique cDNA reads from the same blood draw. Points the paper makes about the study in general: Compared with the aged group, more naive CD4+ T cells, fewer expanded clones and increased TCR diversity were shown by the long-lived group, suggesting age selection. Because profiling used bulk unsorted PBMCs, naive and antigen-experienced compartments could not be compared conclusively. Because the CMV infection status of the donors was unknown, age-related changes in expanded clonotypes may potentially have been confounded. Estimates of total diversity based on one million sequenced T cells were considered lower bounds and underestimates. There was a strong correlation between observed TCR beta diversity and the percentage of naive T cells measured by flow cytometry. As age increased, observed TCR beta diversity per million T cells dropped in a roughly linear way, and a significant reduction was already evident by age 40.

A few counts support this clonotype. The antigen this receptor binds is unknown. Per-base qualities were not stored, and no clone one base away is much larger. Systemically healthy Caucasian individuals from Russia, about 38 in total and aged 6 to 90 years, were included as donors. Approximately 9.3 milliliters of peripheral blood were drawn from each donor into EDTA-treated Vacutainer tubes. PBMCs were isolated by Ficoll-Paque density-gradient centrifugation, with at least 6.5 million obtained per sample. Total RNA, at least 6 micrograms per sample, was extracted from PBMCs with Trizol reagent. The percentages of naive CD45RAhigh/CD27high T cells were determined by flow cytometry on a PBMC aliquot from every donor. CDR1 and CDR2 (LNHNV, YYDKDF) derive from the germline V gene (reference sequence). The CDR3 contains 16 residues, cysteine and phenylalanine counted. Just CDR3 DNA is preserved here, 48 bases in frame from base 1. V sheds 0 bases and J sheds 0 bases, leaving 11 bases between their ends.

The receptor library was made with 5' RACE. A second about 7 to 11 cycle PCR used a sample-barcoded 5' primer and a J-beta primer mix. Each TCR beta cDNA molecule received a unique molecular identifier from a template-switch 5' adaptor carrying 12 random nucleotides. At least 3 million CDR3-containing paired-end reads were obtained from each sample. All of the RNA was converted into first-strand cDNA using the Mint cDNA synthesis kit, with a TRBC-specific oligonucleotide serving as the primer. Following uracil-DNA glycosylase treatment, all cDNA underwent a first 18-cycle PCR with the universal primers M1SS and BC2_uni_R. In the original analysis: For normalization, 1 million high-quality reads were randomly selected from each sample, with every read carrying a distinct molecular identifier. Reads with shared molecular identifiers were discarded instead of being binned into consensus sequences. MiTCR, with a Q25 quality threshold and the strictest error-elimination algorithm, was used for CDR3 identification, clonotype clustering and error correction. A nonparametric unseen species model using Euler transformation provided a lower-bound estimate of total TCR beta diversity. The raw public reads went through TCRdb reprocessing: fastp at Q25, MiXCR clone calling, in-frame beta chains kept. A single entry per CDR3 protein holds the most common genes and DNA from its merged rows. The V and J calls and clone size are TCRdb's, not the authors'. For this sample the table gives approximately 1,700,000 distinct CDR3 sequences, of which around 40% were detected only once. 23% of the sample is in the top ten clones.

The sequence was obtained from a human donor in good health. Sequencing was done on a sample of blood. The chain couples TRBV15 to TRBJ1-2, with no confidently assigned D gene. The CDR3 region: CATSRDKTTTNYGYTF. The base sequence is TGTGCCACCAGCAGAGATAAAACAACCACTAACTATGGCTACACCTTC.